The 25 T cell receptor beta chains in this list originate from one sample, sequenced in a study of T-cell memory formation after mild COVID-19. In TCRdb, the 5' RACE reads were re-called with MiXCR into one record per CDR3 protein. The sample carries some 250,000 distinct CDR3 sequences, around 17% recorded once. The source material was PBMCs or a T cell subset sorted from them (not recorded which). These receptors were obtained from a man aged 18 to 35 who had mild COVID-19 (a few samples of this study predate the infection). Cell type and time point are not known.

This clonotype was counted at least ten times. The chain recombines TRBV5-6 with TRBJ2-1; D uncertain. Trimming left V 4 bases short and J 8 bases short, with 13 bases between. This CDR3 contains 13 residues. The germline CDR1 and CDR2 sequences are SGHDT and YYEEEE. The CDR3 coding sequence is TGTGCCAGCAGCCTGCTGATTGCGGATGAGCAGTTCTTC. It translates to CASSLLIADEQFF.

The CDR3 DNA sequence: TGCGCCAGCAGCCGGGGGGGACAGAGTCCCTCTGGAAACACCATATATTTT. It encodes CASSRGGQSPSGNTIYF. This chain joins TRBV5-1 and TRBJ1-3; TRBD1 agrees at 7 bases. Germline V gives CDR1 SGHRS, CDR2 YFSETQ. With V trimmed by 4 bases and J by 0 bases, 10 bases remained unmatched. CDR3 length equals 17 residues.

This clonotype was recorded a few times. The CDR3 is CAWSVGGGKDTQYF. The CDR3 nucleotides are TGTGCCTGGAGTGTCGGCGGGGGGAAAGATACGCAGTATTTT. V gene TRBV30 combines with J gene TRBJ2-3, with 8 bases matching TRBD2. The V and J ends lost 0 bases and 5 bases, in that order; junction bases with no gene match: 4. Germline CDR1 is GTSNPN and CDR2 is SVGIG (reference sequence). The length of the CDR3 is 14 residues.

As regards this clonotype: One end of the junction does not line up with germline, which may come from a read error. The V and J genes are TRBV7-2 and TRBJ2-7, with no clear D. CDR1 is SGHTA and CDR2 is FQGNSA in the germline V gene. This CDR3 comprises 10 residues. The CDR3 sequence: CASSLVPRNF. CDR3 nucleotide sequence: TGTGCCAGCAGCTTAGTTCCTAGAAACTTC.

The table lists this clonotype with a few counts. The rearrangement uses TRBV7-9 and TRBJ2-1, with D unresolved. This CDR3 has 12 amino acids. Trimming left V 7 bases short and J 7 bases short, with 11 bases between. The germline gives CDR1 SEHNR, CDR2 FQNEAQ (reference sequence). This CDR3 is CASISARNEQFF. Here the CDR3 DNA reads TGTGCCAGCATCTCGGCGAGGAATGAGCAGTTCTTC. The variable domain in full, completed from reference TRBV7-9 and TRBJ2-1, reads DTGVSQNPRHKITKRGQNVTFRCDPISEHNRLYWYRQTLGQGPEFLTYFQNEAQLEKSRLLSDRFSAERPKGSFSTLEIQRTEQGDSAMYLCASISARNEQFFGPGTRLTVL.

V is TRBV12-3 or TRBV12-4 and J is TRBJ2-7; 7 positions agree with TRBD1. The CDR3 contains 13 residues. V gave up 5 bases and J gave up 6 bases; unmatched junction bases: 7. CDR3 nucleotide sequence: TGTGCCAGCAGTCGCGCACAGGGGCTCGAGCAGTACTTC. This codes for CASSRAQGLEQYF.

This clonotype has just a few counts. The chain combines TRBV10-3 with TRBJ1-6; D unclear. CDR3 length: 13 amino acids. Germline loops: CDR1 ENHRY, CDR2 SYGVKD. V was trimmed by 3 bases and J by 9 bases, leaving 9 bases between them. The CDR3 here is CAISEWGLSPLHF. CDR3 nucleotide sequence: TGTGCCATCAGTGAATGGGGTCTTTCACCCCTCCACTTT.

The CDR3 reads CASRLTGTVYGYTF. CDR3 coding DNA: TGTGCCAGCAGACTTACCGGGACCGTCTATGGCTACACCTTC. J is TRBJ1-2 and V is TRBV11-2, with D possibly being TRBD1 (5 bases). Germline V gene lookup returns CDR1 SGHAT and CDR2 FQNNGV. The length of the CDR3 is 14 residues. Trimming took 6 bases from V and 4 from J, leaving 15 bases between them. Combining the CDR3 with reference TRBV11-2 and TRBJ1-2 gives the whole variable domain EAGVAQSPRYKIIEKRQSVAFWCNPISGHATLYWYQQILGQGPKLLIQFQNNGVVDDSQLPKDRFSAERLKGVDSTLKIQPAKLEDSAVYLCASRLTGTVYGYTFGSGTRLTVV.

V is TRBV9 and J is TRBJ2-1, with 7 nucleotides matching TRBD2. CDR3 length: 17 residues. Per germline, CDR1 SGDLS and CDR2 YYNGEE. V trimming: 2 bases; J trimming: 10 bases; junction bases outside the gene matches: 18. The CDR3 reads CASSVDPGTTLPREQFF. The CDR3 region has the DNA TGTGCCAGCAGCGTGGACCCCGGGACTACCCTTCCCAGAGAGCAGTTCTTC.

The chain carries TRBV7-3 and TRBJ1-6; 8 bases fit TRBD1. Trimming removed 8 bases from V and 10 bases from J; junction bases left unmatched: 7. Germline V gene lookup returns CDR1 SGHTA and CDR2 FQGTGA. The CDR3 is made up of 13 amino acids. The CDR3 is CASGQGQRSPLHF. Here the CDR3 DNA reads TGTGCCAGCGGACAGGGTCAAAGATCACCCCTCCACTTT.

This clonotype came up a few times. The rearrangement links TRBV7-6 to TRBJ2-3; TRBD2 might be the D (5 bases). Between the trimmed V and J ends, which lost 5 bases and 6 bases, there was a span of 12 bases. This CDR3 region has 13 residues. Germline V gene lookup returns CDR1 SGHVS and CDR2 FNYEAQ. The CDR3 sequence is CASSPWESDTQYF. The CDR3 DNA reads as TGTGCCAGCAGCCCTTGGGAGTCGGATACGCAGTATTTT.

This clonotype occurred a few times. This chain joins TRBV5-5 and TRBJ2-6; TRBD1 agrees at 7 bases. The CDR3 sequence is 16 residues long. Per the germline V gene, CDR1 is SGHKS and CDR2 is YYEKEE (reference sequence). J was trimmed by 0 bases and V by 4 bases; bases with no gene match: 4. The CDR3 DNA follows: TGTGCCAGCAGCCGGACAGGAATCTCTGGGGCCAACGTCCTGACTTTC. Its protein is CASSRTGISGANVLTF.

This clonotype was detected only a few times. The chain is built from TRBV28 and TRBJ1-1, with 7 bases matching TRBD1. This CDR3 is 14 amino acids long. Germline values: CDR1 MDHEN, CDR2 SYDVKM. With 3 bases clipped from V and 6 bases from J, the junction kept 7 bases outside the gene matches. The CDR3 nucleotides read TGTGCCAGCAGTTTCCAGACAGGGTGGTCTGAAGCTTTCTTT. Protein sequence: CASSFQTGWSEAFF.

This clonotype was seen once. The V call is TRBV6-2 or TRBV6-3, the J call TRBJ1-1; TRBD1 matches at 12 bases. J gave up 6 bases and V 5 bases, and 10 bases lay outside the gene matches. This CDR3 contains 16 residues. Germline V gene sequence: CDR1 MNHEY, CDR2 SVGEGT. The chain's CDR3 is CASSTPGQGAISEAFF. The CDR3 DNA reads TGTGCCAGCAGTACACCGGGACAGGGGGCGATATCTGAAGCTTTCTTT.

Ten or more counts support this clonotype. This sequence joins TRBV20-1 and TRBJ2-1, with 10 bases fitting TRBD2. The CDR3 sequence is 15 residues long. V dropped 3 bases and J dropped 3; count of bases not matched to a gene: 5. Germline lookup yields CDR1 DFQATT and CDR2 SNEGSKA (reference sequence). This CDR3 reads CSASVAGGYYNEQFF. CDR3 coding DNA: TGCAGTGCTAGTGTAGCGGGGGGCTACTACAATGAGCAGTTCTTC.

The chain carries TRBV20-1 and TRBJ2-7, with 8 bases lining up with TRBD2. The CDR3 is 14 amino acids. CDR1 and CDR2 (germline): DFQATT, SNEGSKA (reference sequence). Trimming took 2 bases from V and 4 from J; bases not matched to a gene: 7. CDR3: CSARPVTSAYEQYF. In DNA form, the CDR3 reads TGCAGTGCTAGACCCGTGACTAGCGCGTACGAGCAGTACTTC.

CDR3 loop: CASSARGGETYNSPLHF. Written as DNA, the CDR3 is TGTGCCAGCAGCGCACGAGGGGGTGAGACCTATAATTCACCCCTCCACTTT. V usage is TRBV9 and J usage is TRBJ1-6; the D gene is possibly TRBD1 (6 bases). V shed 3 bases and J shed 2 bases, with 15 bases lying between them. The CDR3 loop spans 17 amino acids. Germline CDR1 reads SGDLS; CDR2 reads YYNGEE.

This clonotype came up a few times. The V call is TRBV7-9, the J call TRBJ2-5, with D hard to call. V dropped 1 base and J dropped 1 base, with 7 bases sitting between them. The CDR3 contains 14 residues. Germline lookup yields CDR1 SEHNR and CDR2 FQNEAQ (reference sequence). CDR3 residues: CASSLESAQETQYF. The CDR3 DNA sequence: TGTGCCAGCAGCTTAGAGTCGGCCCAAGAGACCCAGTACTTC.

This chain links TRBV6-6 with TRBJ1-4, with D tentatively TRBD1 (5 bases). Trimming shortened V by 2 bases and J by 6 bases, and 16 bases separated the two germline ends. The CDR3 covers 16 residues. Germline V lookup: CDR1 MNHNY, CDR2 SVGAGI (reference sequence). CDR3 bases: TGTGCCAGCAGTTACCCTACAGGAGGTCAGGATGAAAAACTGTTTTTT. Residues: CASSYPTGGQDEKLFF.

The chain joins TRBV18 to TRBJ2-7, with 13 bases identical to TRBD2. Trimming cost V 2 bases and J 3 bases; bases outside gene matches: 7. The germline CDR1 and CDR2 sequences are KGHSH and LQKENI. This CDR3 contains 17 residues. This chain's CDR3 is CASSPSTSGGRFYEQYF. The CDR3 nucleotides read TGTGCCAGCTCACCATCGACTAGCGGGGGGCGCTTCTACGAGCAGTACTTC.

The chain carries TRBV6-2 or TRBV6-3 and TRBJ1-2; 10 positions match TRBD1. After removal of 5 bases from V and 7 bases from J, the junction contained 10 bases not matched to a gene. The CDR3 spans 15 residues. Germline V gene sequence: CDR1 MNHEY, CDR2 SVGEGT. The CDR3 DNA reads TGTGCCAGCAGTCCCCGACAGGGGGCCCCGCGTGGCTACACCTTC. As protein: CASSPRQGAPRGYTF.

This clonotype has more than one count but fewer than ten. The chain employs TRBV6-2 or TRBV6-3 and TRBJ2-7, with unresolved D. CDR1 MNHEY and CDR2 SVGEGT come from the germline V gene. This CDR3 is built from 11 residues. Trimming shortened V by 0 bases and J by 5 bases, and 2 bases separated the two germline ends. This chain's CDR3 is CASSYSNEQYF. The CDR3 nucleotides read TGTGCCAGCAGTTACTCGAACGAGCAGTACTTC.

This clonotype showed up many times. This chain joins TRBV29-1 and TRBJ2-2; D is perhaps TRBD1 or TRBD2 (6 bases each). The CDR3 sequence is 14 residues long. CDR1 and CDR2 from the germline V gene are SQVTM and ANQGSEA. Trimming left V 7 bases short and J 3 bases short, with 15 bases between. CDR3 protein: CSAGDTADTGELFF. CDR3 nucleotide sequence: TGCAGCGCGGGGGACACCGCGGACACCGGGGAGCTGTTTTTT.

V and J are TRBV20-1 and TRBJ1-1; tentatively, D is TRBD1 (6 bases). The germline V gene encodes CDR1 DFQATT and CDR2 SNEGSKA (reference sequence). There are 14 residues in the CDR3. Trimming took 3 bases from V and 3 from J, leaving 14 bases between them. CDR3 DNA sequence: TGCAGTGCTAGGGTGCAGGGGCACTACACTGAAGCTTTCTTT. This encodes CSARVQGHYTEAFF.

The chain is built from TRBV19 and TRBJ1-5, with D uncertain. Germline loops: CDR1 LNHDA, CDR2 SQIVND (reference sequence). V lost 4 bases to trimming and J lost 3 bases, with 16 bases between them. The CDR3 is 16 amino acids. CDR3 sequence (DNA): TGTGCCAGTAGTACCCGCCCCTGGGGATCCAATCAGCCCCAGCATTTT. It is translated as CASSTRPWGSNQPQHF.